This T cell receptor beta chain was recovered during a study of spatial heterogeneity in lung cancer. Study-wide background: Sequenced follow-up PBMC samples came a median of roughly 25 months after resection, where available. Study results and limitations: Follow-up blood showed ubiquitous expanded tumor TCRs less than blood at resection did.

Noted time point: blood at routine non-recurrence follow-up after resection. Whole RNA obtained from tumor, nontumor lung or frozen PBMC underwent sequencing without sorting. TCRdb reprocessed the 5' RACE reads with MiXCR, giving one entry per CDR3 protein. Altogether about 52,000 distinct CDR3 sequences are present, around 7.7% being singletons, with the ten largest covering 35%. Many counts were recorded for this clonotype. Its matching antigen is unknown. The TCR was taken from a female donor with early-stage non-small cell lung cancer. The sample here was PBMCs, taken at follow-up.

CDR3 bases: TGTGCCAGCAGCCGAGGGACAGGTAATAGCAATCAGCCCCAGCATTTT. Residues: CASSRGTGNSNQPQHF. The rearrangement uses TRBV7-2 and TRBJ1-5, with 8 bases matching TRBD1. CDR3 length: 16 residues. V gave up 5 bases and J gave up 0 bases; unmatched junction bases: 6. Germline assignment: CDR1 SGHTA and CDR2 FQGNSA. The full variable domain, in which reference TRBV7-2 and TRBJ1-5 provide the parts outside the CDR3, is GAGVSQSPSNKVTEKGKDVELRCDPISGHTALYWYRQSLGQGLEFLIYFQGNSAPDKSGLPSDRFSAERTGGSVSTLTIQRTQQEDSAVYLCASSRGTGNSNQPQHFGDGTRLSIL.